This T cell receptor beta chain was found in a study of blood T cells in healthy people across ages (dated by TCRdb to the mid-2010s). Study-wide context: In model experiments, template switching captured roughly one uniquely barcoded TCR beta cDNA molecule for every two T cells. The donors were split into four age groups: young (average around 15 years), middle-aged (roughly 39), aged (around 67) and long-lived (roughly 88). To avoid experimental bias, donors of different ages were randomly spread across the sequencing lanes. Two additional independent replicas of 1 million unique cDNA reads from the same blood draw were analyzed for two donors (one aged 18 to 29 and one aged 80 or older). Age-related changes in TCR beta repertoire diversity were measured in the study by deep sequencing normalized with unique cDNA molecular identifiers.

V loses 2 bases of germline sequence and J loses 3 bases, and the interval between the two ends is 13 bases. The cysteine opens and the phenylalanine closes a CDR3 of 15 amino acids. Only the CDR3 part of the read is kept: 45 bases, read in frame from the first base. CDR1 and CDR2, looked up from the germline V gene (reference sequence), are SGHKS and YYEKEE. General conclusions and limits of the study: There was a strong correlation between observed TCR beta diversity and the percentage of naive T cells measured by flow cytometry. Compared with the aged group, the long-lived group had more naive CD4+ T cells, fewer expanded clones and increased TCR diversity, suggesting age selection. Because donor CMV infection status was unknown, age-related changes in expanded clonotypes were potentially confounded. As age increased, observed TCR beta diversity per million T cells dropped in a roughly linear way, and a significant reduction was already evident by age 40. Estimates of total diversity based on one million sequenced T cells were regarded as lower bounds and as underestimates. Because profiling used bulk unsorted PBMCs, naive and antigen-experienced compartments could not be compared conclusively.

Systemically healthy Caucasian individuals from Russia, some 38 in total and aged roughly 6 to 100 years, were included as donors. Each donor gave ten milliliters of peripheral blood, collected into EDTA-treated Vacutainer tubes. Ficoll-Paque density-gradient centrifugation was used to isolate PBMCs, with at least 6.5 million per sample. Trizol reagent was used to extract total RNA from PBMCs, with at least 5.5 micrograms per sample. The percentages of naive CD45RAhigh/CD27high T cells were determined by flow cytometry on a PBMC aliquot from every donor. Preparation of the library involved 5' RACE. TCRdb names Illumina HiSeq 2500 as the instrument used. A second PCR of roughly 6 to 12 cycles was run with a J-beta primer mix and a sample-barcoded 5' primer. Each TCR beta cDNA molecule received a unique molecular identifier from a template-switch 5' adaptor carrying 12 random nucleotides. At least 2.5 million CDR3-containing paired-end reads were obtained from each sample. All of the RNA was converted into first-strand cDNA using the Mint cDNA synthesis kit, with a TRBC-specific oligonucleotide serving as the primer. Following uracil-DNA glycosylase treatment, all cDNA underwent a first 18-cycle PCR with the universal primers M1SS and BC2_uni_R. The study's own analysis went as follows. Each sample was normalized by randomly selecting 1 million high-quality reads, each carrying a distinct molecular identifier. Instead of being binned into consensus sequences, reads with shared molecular identifiers were discarded. MiTCR, with a Q25 quality threshold and the strictest error-elimination algorithm, was used for CDR3 identification, clonotype clustering and error correction. A nonparametric unseen species model using Euler transformation provided a lower-bound estimate of total TCR beta diversity. TCRdb redid the processing of the public reads, applying fastp at Q25 and MiXCR, and retained in-frame beta chains. Rows with one shared CDR3 protein collapse into an entry with the most common genes and DNA. None of the V and J calls come from the authors' own analysis; TCRdb made them. A total of roughly 830,000 distinct CDR3 sequences appear in this sample, under 80% of them only once. The ten largest clones represent about 27% of the sample.

In regard to this clonotype: The clone's antigen remains unknown. The input lacks base qualities; no much larger clone sits a single base away.

The material sequenced was blood. The chain is encoded by TRBV5-5 joined to TRBJ2-3; D gene: possibly TRBD2, on 5 matching bases. The sequence came from a man aged 25-45 years in good health. The CDR3 is CASSFFEGLTDTQYF. In nucleotides, the sequence is TGTGCCAGCAGCTTTTTTGAGGGTTTGACAGATACGCAGTATTTT.